Listed here is a single T cell receptor (beta chain). Its antigen remains unidentified. TCRdb re-derived calls from the RT-PCR reads in MiXCR, one entry per CDR3 protein. Here the sample spans around 750,000 distinct CDR3 sequences, approximately 22% being singletons. The sample belongs to a study of response to subunit inactivated influenza vaccine. Overall study results and limits: Each seasonal flu vaccination may recruit only limited new T cells, authors suggested.

Germline V CDR1 and CDR2: SEHNR, FQNEAQ (reference sequence). This CDR3 is built from 15 residues. V was shortened by 3 bases and J by 5 bases, with 16 bases between the two germline ends. This chain links TRBV7-9 with TRBJ2-5; D is possibly TRBD2 (6 bases). The sample here was PBMCs from blood, taken about 5 days after vaccination. The receptor comes from a man aged 50 to 60 who received an inactivated influenza vaccine. DNA for the CDR3: TGTGCCAGCAGCTTCCGCCGGTCTGGAGGGGAGACCCAGTACTTC. Translation: CASSFRRSGGETQYF.